One sample yielded the 18 T cell receptor beta chains listed below, sequenced in a study. TCRdb reanalysed the 5' RACE reads using MiXCR and keeps one entry per CDR3 protein. Of around 52,000 distinct CDR3 sequences listed, about 28% are singletons. Sample: tumor-infiltrating memory CD4+ T cells sorted from the breast tumor. Specified subset: memory CD4+ T cells, CD4+CD45RO+CD25-. These receptors all stem from a female donor with breast cancer.

This clonotype was counted a few times. The V call is TRBV12-3 or TRBV12-4, the J call TRBJ1-6; no reliable D call. This CDR3 region has 15 residues. V dropped 6 bases and J dropped 6 bases, with 15 bases sitting between them. This CDR3 reads CASSPRGLANSPLHF. The CDR3 nucleotides are TGTGCCAGCAGCCCCCGTGGACTGGCTAATTCACCCCTCCACTTT.

This clonotype showed up just a few times. The rearrangement links TRBV5-1 to TRBJ2-7, with no clear D. The germline CDR1 and CDR2 sequences are SGHRS and YFSETQ. The germline V and J ends were trimmed by 4 bases and 7 bases, with 15 bases remaining between them. This CDR3 region has 13 residues. The CDR3 reads CASSLEANLEQYF. DNA of the CDR3: TGCGCCAGCAGCCTCGAGGCTAATCTTGAGCAGTACTTC.

This clonotype was detected only a few times. V is TRBV12-3 or TRBV12-4 and J is TRBJ2-7; D gene ambiguous. The CDR3 runs 14 residues. Trimming cost V 6 bases and J 0 bases, with 12 bases left between them. CDR3 DNA sequence: TGTGCCAGCAGATCGGCTAGGAGCTCCTACGAGCAGTACTTC. Its translation is CASRSARSSYEQYF.

This clonotype occurred a few times. The rearrangement joins TRBV6-5 to TRBJ2-7, with 10 bases lining up with TRBD1. The ends lost 6 bases at V and 0 bases at J; junction bases unmatched: 5. The CDR3 contains 15 residues. Germline lookup yields CDR1 MNHEY and CDR2 SVGAGI. The CDR3 protein is CASRSWTGGSYEQYF. The CDR3 DNA reads TGTGCCAGCAGATCCTGGACAGGGGGCTCCTACGAGCAGTACTTC.

V and J are TRBV4-3 and TRBJ2-1; 8 bases align to TRBD2. Germline V gene data show CDR1 as LGHNA and CDR2 as YSLEER. Trimming removed 3 bases from V and 2 bases from J; junction bases left unmatched: 6. The CDR3 loop spans 16 amino acids. This CDR3 is CASSQYSGTTYNEQFF. The CDR3 DNA follows: TGCGCCAGCAGCCAGTATAGCGGGACAACCTACAATGAGCAGTTCTTC.

The V gene is TRBV5-1, the J gene TRBJ2-7; 9 bases align to TRBD1. Germline values: CDR1 SGHRS, CDR2 YFSETQ. The CDR3 runs 12 residues. V lost 6 bases and J lost 5; bases outside the gene matches: 3. CDR3 sequence (DNA): TGCGCCAGCACCGGGACAGGGAACGAGCAGTACTTC. Translation gives CASTGTGNEQYF.

The CDR3 loop reads CASSPRFGGGGELFF. The CDR3, as DNA: TGTGCCAGCAGCCCCCGTTTTGGGGGCGGCGGGGAGCTGTTTTTT. This chain uses TRBV7-3 with TRBJ2-2, with D perhaps matching TRBD1 (6 bases). CDR1 and CDR2 (germline): SGHTA, FQGTGA. Trimming removed 5 bases from V and 7 bases from J, with 17 bases in between. This CDR3 is 15 amino acids long.

The V gene is TRBV5-1, the J gene TRBJ1-1, with TRBD1 identical over 10 bases. The CDR3 length is 16 residues. Germline CDR1 is SGHRS and CDR2 is YFSETQ. V was clipped by 4 bases and J by 4 bases; unmatched bases: 10. The DNA of the CDR3 is TGCGCCAGCAGCCAGGGACAGGGGATGGTTGGCACTGAAGCTTTCTTT. It codes for CASSQGQGMVGTEAFF. The variable domain in full, with the rest retrieved from reference TRBV5-1 and TRBJ1-1, is KAGVTQTPRYLIKTRGQQVTLSCSPISGHRSVSWYQQTPGQGLQFLFEYFSETQRNKGNFPGRFSGRQFSNSRSEMNVSTLELGDSALYLCASSQGQGMVGTEAFFGQGTRLTVV.

The chain has TRBV6-2 or TRBV6-3 and TRBJ2-3; a weak D match, TRBD1 (6 bases). Germline V gene lookup returns CDR1 MNHEY and CDR2 SVGEGT. The germline V and J ends were trimmed by 5 bases and 4 bases, with 19 bases remaining between them. The CDR3 has 16 amino acids. The CDR3 DNA is TGTGCCAGCAGTAAAACACAGGGACGAGCCCCAGATACGCAGTATTTT. Translated: CASSKTQGRAPDTQYF.

This clonotype has only a few counts. The rearrangement joins TRBV6-6 to TRBJ2-7, with D perhaps TRBD2 (6 bases). The CDR3 sequence is 12 residues long. V lost 6 bases and J 2 bases, leaving 8 bases between the germline ends. The germline gives CDR1 MNHNY, CDR2 SVGAGI (reference sequence). The CDR3 sequence is CASREGTYEQYF. The CDR3 nucleotides read TGTGCCAGCAGGGAGGGGACCTACGAGCAGTACTTC.

This clonotype was found a few times. The V and J genes are TRBV6-5 and TRBJ1-2; D is possibly TRBD1 (5 bases). This CDR3 comprises 12 residues. Germline V lookup: CDR1 MNHEY, CDR2 SVGAGI. The V end lost 5 bases, the J end lost 8 bases, and 12 bases lay between the germline ends. The chain's CDR3 is CASSEQWGGYTF. DNA for the CDR3: TGTGCCAGCAGTGAACAATGGGGCGGCTACACCTTC.

J is TRBJ2-5 and V is TRBV29-1; D possibly matches TRBD1 or TRBD2 (6 bases each). The CDR3 sequence is 15 residues long. V gave up 4 bases and J gave up 2 bases, with 17 bases separating them. Germline CDR1 and CDR2: SQVTM and ANQGSEA. For the CDR3, the DNA is TGCAGCGTTGGAACGGGGGCCCTCGGTCAAGAGACCCAGTACTTC. It translates to CSVGTGALGQETQYF.

This clonotype was seen ten or more times. The CDR3 sequence: CASSLISGGGAYRGYTF. Written as DNA, the CDR3 is TGTGCCAGCAGTTTAATTTCGGGGGGGGGCGCCTACCGCGGCTACACCTTC. The rearrangement links TRBV12-3 or TRBV12-4 to TRBJ1-2; perhaps TRBD1 as D (6 bases). This CDR3 region has 17 residues. The V end lost 2 bases, the J end lost 8 bases, and 24 bases lay between the germline ends.

This clonotype has only a few counts. V and J are TRBV7-3 and TRBJ2-2; D is undetermined. Germline values: CDR1 SGHTA, CDR2 FQGTGA. Trimming stripped 1 base from V and 7 bases from J, with 7 bases between. This CDR3 is 13 amino acids long. The CDR3 spells CASSLNQNGELFF. The CDR3 coding sequence is TGTGCCAGCAGCTTAAACCAAAACGGGGAGCTGTTTTTT.

V and J are TRBV10-2 and TRBJ1-1; D gene ambiguous. The CDR3 loop spans 13 amino acids. The germline V gene has CDR1 WSHSY and CDR2 SAAADI. Trimming pared 3 bases from V and 1 base from J, leaving 6 bases between. The DNA of the CDR3 is TGCGCCAGCAGTGATCAGCGGAACACTGAAGCTTTCTTT. As protein: CASSDQRNTEAFF.

This clonotype is labeled as medium-sized. This chain connects TRBV5-1 to TRBJ2-1, with D hard to call. CDR1 and CDR2 from the germline V gene are SGHRS and YFSETQ. V was clipped by 2 bases and J by 6 bases, with 12 bases between them. CDR3 length: 14 amino acids. CDR3 loop: CASSLGSLGNEQFF. The DNA for the CDR3 is TGCGCCAGCAGCTTAGGCAGTCTCGGCAATGAGCAGTTCTTC.

On this clonotype itself: The junction and the germline gene differ at one end; a read error may be behind it. This chain links TRBV5-1 with TRBJ1-1; D is perhaps TRBD1 (6 bases). The CDR3 contains 14 residues. CDR1 is SGHRS, CDR2 YFSETQ, per germline. The CDR3, as DNA: TGCGCCAGCAGCTCAACCGGGACGGGGGCTGAAGCCTGCTTT. As protein: CASSSTGTGAEACF.

A few counts support this clonotype. This sequence joins TRBV6-5 and TRBJ2-7, with D possibly matching TRBD1 (6 bases). There are 13 residues in the CDR3. V was pared by 6 bases and J by 7 bases, with 16 bases between. CDR1 is MNHEY and CDR2 is SVGAGI in the germline V gene. The CDR3 sequence is CASSRPQGIEQYF. The CDR3 nucleotides read TGTGCCAGCAGCCGACCCCAGGGGATAGAGCAGTACTTC.